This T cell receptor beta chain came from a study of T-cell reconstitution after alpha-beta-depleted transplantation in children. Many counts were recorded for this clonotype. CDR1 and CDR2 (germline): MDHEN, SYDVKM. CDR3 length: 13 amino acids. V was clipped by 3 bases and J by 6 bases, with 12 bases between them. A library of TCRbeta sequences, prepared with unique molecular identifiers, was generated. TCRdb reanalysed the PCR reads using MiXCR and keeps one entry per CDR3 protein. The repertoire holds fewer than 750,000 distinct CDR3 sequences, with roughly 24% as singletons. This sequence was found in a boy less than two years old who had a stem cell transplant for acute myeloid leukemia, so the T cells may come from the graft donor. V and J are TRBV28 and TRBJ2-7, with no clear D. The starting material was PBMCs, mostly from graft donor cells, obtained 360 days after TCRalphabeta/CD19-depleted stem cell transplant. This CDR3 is CASSLHARGEQYF. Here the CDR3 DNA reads TGTGCCAGCAGTTTGCATGCTAGAGGCGAGCAGTACTTC.